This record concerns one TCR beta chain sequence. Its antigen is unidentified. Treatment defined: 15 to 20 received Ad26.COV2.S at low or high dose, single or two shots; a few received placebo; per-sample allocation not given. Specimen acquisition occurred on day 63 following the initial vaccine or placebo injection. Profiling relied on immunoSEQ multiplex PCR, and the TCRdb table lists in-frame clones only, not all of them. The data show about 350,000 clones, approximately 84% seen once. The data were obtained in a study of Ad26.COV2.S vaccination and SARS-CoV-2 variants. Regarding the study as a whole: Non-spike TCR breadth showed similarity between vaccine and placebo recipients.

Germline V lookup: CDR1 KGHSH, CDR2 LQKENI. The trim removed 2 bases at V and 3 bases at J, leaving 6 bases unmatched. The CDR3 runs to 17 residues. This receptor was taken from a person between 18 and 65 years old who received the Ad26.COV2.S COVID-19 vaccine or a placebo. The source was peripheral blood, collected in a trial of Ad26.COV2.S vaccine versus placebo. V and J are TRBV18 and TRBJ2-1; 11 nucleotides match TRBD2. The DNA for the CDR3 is TGTGCCAGCTCACCATATTCGGGACTAGCGGTCTACAATGAGCAGTTCTTC. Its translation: CASSPYSGLAVYNEQFF.